The 31 T cell receptor beta chains below were found in one sample sequenced in a study of blood T cell repertoires in COVID-19. Using immunoSEQ multiplex PCR, the repertoire was profiled, and TCRdb retains in-frame clones only, with some absent. The sample lists approximately 97,000 clones, roughly 92% occurring once. Sequencing used peripheral blood. These receptors originate from a woman in her 50s with COVID-19, enrolled during active disease.

This chain joins TRBV5-1 and TRBJ1-5; TRBD1 agrees at 7 bases. The junction had 3 bases not matched to a gene; V was cut back by 7 bases and J by 5 bases. The CDR3 covers 12 residues. Per the germline V gene, CDR1 is SGHRS and CDR2 is YFSETQ. CDR3 bases: TGCGCCAGCGCCGACAGGGATCAGCCCCAGCATTTT. Amino acid sequence: CASADRDQPQHF.

The V and J genes are TRBV10-3 and TRBJ1-4; 9 positions agree with TRBD1. Germline V gene lookup returns CDR1 ENHRY and CDR2 SYGVKD. V was clipped by 6 bases and J by 5 bases; unmatched bases: 4. The CDR3 spans 14 residues. The CDR3 is CAISPGTGNEKLFF. The CDR3, as DNA: TGTGCCATCAGCCCCGGGACAGGGAATGAAAAACTGTTTTTT.

The rearrangement links TRBV28 to TRBJ1-5; D gene ambiguous. The V end was cut by 7 bases, the J end by 1 base, with 14 bases between. This CDR3 has 15 amino acids. The germline CDR1 and CDR2 sequences are MDHEN and SYDVKM. CDR3 in DNA: TGTGCCAGCATCCTGGGAGGATCGAGCAATCAGCCCCAGCATTTT. Protein sequence: CASILGGSSNQPQHF.

The chain is built from TRBV19 and TRBJ1-1, with a possible D match to TRBD1 (6 bases). Trimming took off 8 bases at V and 3 bases at J, with 13 bases between the two ends. The germline CDR1 and CDR2 sequences are LNHDA and SQIVND (reference sequence). The CDR3 is 13 amino acids. For the CDR3, the DNA is TGTGCCAGTTCACAGGGTATGGACACTGAAGCTTTCTTT. It codes for CASSQGMDTEAFF.

This sequence joins TRBV7-2 and TRBJ1-4; the D is unclear. The germline V gene has CDR1 SGHTA and CDR2 FQGNSA. V lost 6 bases to trimming and J lost 7 bases, with 9 bases between them. The CDR3 is 12 amino acids. The CDR3 DNA follows: TGTGCCAGCAGTCGCGGTAGTGAAAAACTGTTTTTT. Translation: CASSRGSEKLFF.

The chain recombines TRBV7-8 with TRBJ1-3; D remains ambiguous. Germline CDR1 and CDR2: SGHVS and FQNEAQ. The CDR3 covers 13 residues. Trimming shortened V by 5 bases and J by 4 bases, and 9 bases separated the two germline ends. CDR3 in DNA: TGTGCCAGCAGCCCAGGAGGGGGAAACACCATATATTTT. The encoded protein is CASSPGGGNTIYF.

This clone was found a few times. The chain has TRBV2 and TRBJ1-6; TRBD1 matches at 9 bases. The V gene end was trimmed by 4 bases and the J gene end by 8 bases; junction bases not matched to a gene: 3. The CDR3 covers 14 residues. Germline loops: CDR1 SNHLY, CDR2 FYNNEI. CDR3 amino acids: CASSVRDRDSPLHF. CDR3 bases: TGTGCCAGCAGTGTAAGGGACAGGGATTCACCCCTCCACTTT.

V is TRBV5-1 and J is TRBJ2-3; D is perhaps TRBD2 (6 bases). The germline V gene encodes CDR1 SGHRS and CDR2 YFSETQ. Trimming took off 1 base at V and 5 bases at J, with 17 bases between the two ends. This CDR3 is built from 16 residues. CDR3: CASSLNSPSGGDTQYF. Here the CDR3 DNA reads TGCGCCAGCAGCTTGAACTCCCCCTCCGGGGGAGATACGCAGTATTTT.

The chain combines TRBV27 with TRBJ2-4, with 9 bases that match TRBD1. Trimming removed 5 bases from V and 6 bases from J; junction bases left unmatched: 5. The CDR3 length is 14 residues. Germline V lookup: CDR1 MNHEY, CDR2 SMNVEV (reference sequence). The DNA of the CDR3 is TGTGCCAGCAGTCCATGGACAGGGGTAAACATTCAGTACTTC. Translated, it gives CASSPWTGVNIQYF.

About this clone: The germline gene is not matched at one end of the junction; a read error may be the cause. The V gene is TRBV7-2, the J gene TRBJ2-3, with D possibly matching TRBD1 (6 bases). CDR1 is SGHTA, CDR2 FQGNSA, per germline. This CDR3 contains 13 residues. CDR3 residues: CASSLAEGGRRHF. In nucleotides, the CDR3 is TGTGCCAGCAGCTTAGCAGAAGGGGGTAGGAGACATTTT.

In its sample, this clone was seen once. The V gene is TRBV18, the J gene TRBJ1-2; 9 bases map to TRBD1. The CDR3 length is 16 residues. The germline CDR1 and CDR2 sequences are KGHSH and LQKENI. With V trimmed by 3 bases and J by 4 bases, 9 bases remained unmatched. The CDR3 protein is CASSPPGTGYTYGYTF. In DNA form, the CDR3 reads TGTGCCAGCTCACCCCCCGGGACAGGGTATACCTATGGCTACACCTTC. The full variable domain, in which reference TRBV18 and TRBJ1-2 provide the parts outside the CDR3, is NAGVMQNPRHLVRRRGQEARLRCSPMKGHSHVYWYRQLPEEGLKFMVYLQKENIIDESGMPKERFSAEFPKEGPSILRIQQVVRGDSAAYFCASSPPGTGYTYGYTFGSGTRLTVV.

V and J are TRBV19 and TRBJ1-4; 8 bases map to TRBD1. The CDR3 contains 11 residues. Germline lookup yields CDR1 LNHDA and CDR2 SQIVND (reference sequence). V dropped 11 bases and J dropped 7; count of bases not matched to a gene: 3. The CDR3 DNA is TGTGCCGTAACAGGGGGTGAAAAACTGTTTTTT. It translates to CAVTGGEKLFF.

The chain combines TRBV27 with TRBJ2-7; possible D gene TRBD1, 5 bases. Germline CDR1 is MNHEY and CDR2 is SMNVEV (reference sequence). V was pared by 5 bases and J by 2 bases, with 16 bases between. The CDR3 spans 15 residues. The CDR3 is CASSKQEQRPYEQYV. The CDR3 DNA is TGTGCCAGCAGTAAACAGGAGCAGAGACCCTACGAGCAGTACGTC.

The chain couples TRBV7-8 to TRBJ1-1; D not certain. The germline V and J ends were trimmed by 3 bases and 1 base, with 12 bases remaining between them. The CDR3 runs to 15 residues. Germline V CDR1 and CDR2: SGHVS, FQNEAQ. The CDR3 DNA sequence: TGTGCCAGCAGCTTCCGGCGGGAAACGAACACTGAAGCTTTCTTT. Its protein is CASSFRRETNTEAFF.

CDR3 bases: TGTGCCAGCTCACCTCGGACAGGTTATGGTGCCGTGCCACCTAAAATCACAGATACGCAGTATTTT. Translating gives CASSPRTGYGAVPPKITDTQYF. The chain employs TRBV18 and TRBJ2-3; 7 bases are a match to TRBD1. The J segment lost 2 bases and the V segment lost 3 bases, leaving 26 bases of the junction unmatched. The germline CDR1 and CDR2 sequences are KGHSH and LQKENI. The CDR3 has 22 residues.

The chain links TRBV28 to TRBJ1-5; no definite D call. The CDR3 spans 14 residues. The V and J ends lost 6 bases and 5 bases respectively, with 14 bases between them. Germline loops: CDR1 MDHEN, CDR2 SYDVKM. CDR3 region: CASRTKPFHQPQHF. CDR3 nucleotides: TGTGCCAGCAGAACAAAACCCTTCCATCAGCCCCAGCATTTT. The entire variable domain, with the rest obtained from reference TRBV28 and TRBJ1-5, is as follows: DVKVTQSSRYLVKRTGEKVFLECVQDMDHENMFWYRQDPGLGLRLIYFSYDVKMKEKGDIPEGYSVSREKKERFSLILESASTNQTSMYLCASRTKPFHQPQHFGDGTRLSIL.

The chain uses TRBV9 and TRBJ1-6; no clear D. The CDR3 covers 16 residues. V was pared by 0 bases and J by 2 bases, with 9 bases between. Germline assignment: CDR1 SGDLS and CDR2 YYNGEE. CDR3 coding DNA: TGTGCCAGCAGCGTAGGGGAGGGTGCCTATAATTCACCCCTCCACTTT. Protein product: CASSVGEGAYNSPLHF.

The chain is built from TRBV5-5 and TRBJ2-5; perhaps TRBD1 as D (6 bases). Germline loops: CDR1 SGHKS, CDR2 YYEKEE (reference sequence). Trimming left V 0 bases short and J 2 bases short, with 11 bases between. The CDR3 has 15 amino acids. CDR3 in amino acids: CASSLGTVKQETQYF. CDR3 nucleotide sequence: TGTGCCAGCAGCTTGGGGACAGTCAAACAAGAGACCCAGTACTTC.

The chain joins TRBV30 to TRBJ2-7; 7 bases agree with TRBD1. Per germline, CDR1 GTSNPN and CDR2 SVGIG (reference sequence). CDR3 size: 12 residues. Trimming removed 5 bases from V and 6 bases from J; junction bases left unmatched: 7. Here the CDR3 reads CAWGGQAPEQYF. The CDR3 DNA is TGTGCCTGGGGAGGACAGGCCCCCGAGCAGTACTTC.

This sequence joins TRBV27 and TRBJ1-5; tentatively, D is TRBD1 (5 bases). V gave up 6 bases and J gave up 5 bases, with 14 bases separating them. CDR1 and CDR2 from the germline V gene are MNHEY and SMNVEV (reference sequence). This CDR3 has 14 amino acids. CDR3 in DNA: TGTGCCAGCAGATCGTGGGGCGCGGATCAGCCCCAGCATTTT. Amino acids: CASRSWGADQPQHF.

The gene calls are TRBV28 and TRBJ1-2; a weak D match, TRBD1 (6 bases). The CDR3 contains 14 residues. Trimming took 5 bases from V and 6 from J, leaving 16 bases between them. Germline loops: CDR1 MDHEN, CDR2 SYDVKM. In nucleotides, the CDR3 is TGTGCCAGCAGTCCGTACCTCAGGGGAAATGGCTACACCTTC. Its protein product is CASSPYLRGNGYTF.

The V call is TRBV14, the J call TRBJ2-5; TRBD2 matches at 7 bases. The J segment lost 5 bases and the V segment lost 3 bases, leaving 15 bases of the junction unmatched. Per the germline V gene, CDR1 is SGHDN and CDR2 is FVKESK. CDR3 length equals 17 residues. The CDR3 bases are TGTGCCAGCAGCCATTTCCCGATTGCGGGGGTGGGGGAGACCCAGTACTTC. It translates to CASSHFPIAGVGETQYF.

This chain uses TRBV5-5 with TRBJ1-6; TRBD1 aligns across 7 bases. Trimming at V came to 4 bases and at J to 11 bases, leaving 9 bases not matched to a gene. This CDR3 contains 14 residues. In germline, CDR1 is SGHKS, CDR2 YYEKEE (reference sequence). The DNA for the CDR3 is TGTGCCAGCAGCGTGGAATACAGGGGTACACCCCTCCACTTT. Translation: CASSVEYRGTPLHF.

The rearrangement links TRBV12-5 to TRBJ2-1; D may be TRBD2 (5 bases). CDR1 LGHNT and CDR2 FRNRAP come from the germline V gene. CDR3 length: 13 amino acids. V dropped 2 bases and J dropped 8 bases, with 10 bases sitting between them. CDR3 sequence (DNA): TGTGCTAGTGGTTTGCCCCCGGGGTATGAGCAGTTCTTC. This translates into CASGLPPGYEQFF.

The table lists this clone with a few counts. V and J are TRBV3-1 (or the pseudogene TRBV3-2) and TRBJ1-5; the D gene is possibly TRBD1 (6 bases). Looked up from germline, CDR1 is LGHDT and CDR2 is YNNKEL (reference sequence). V was shortened by 4 bases and J by 0 bases, with 10 bases between the two germline ends. The CDR3 sequence is 15 residues long. The CDR3 nucleotides read TGTGCCAGCAGCCCGAGGGGGTCTAGCAATCAGCCCCAGCATTTT. This sequence encodes CASSPRGSSNQPQHF.

This chain uses TRBV19 with TRBJ1-6; TRBD1 might be the D (5 bases). Trimming cost V 2 bases and J 8 bases, with 19 bases left between them. Germline V lookup: CDR1 LNHDA, CDR2 SQIVND (reference sequence). This CDR3 comprises 17 residues. In DNA form, the CDR3 reads TGTGCCAGTAGTATAAACGGCCCGGGGGAGAATTATTCACCCCTCCACTTT. Amino acids: CASSINGPGENYSPLHF.

This clone has just one count. V gene TRBV5-4 combines with J gene TRBJ1-1; no clear D gene. The length of the CDR3 is 13 residues. Germline lookup yields CDR1 SGHNT and CDR2 YYREEE (reference sequence). V was trimmed by 4 bases and J by 4 bases, leaving 11 bases between them. The CDR3 DNA sequence: TGTGCCAGCAGCCTACCGATCGCCACTGAAGCTTTCTTT. Translation: CASSLPIATEAFF.

The chain uses TRBV25-1 and TRBJ2-3; tentative D call: TRBD2 (5 bases). Looked up from germline, CDR1 is MGHDK and CDR2 is SYGVNS. This CDR3 comprises 14 residues. V was cut by 4 bases and J by 3 bases, with 11 bases left in between. CDR3 DNA: TGTGCCAGCAGTGCCGGGGTAGGAACAGATACGCAGTATTTT. This translates into CASSAGVGTDTQYF.

This rearrangement joins TRBV19 to TRBJ2-5; D is perhaps TRBD1 (6 bases). V was shortened by 5 bases and J by 2 bases, with 12 bases between the two germline ends. Germline V lookup: CDR1 LNHDA, CDR2 SQIVND (reference sequence). This CDR3 is built from 14 residues. This CDR3 reads CASSDRQQQETQYF. The DNA for the CDR3 is TGTGCCAGTAGTGACAGGCAGCAGCAAGAGACCCAGTACTTC.

This clone was counted a single time. J is TRBJ2-1 and V is TRBV5-1; 10 bases map to TRBD1. The CDR3 is 15 amino acids. After removal of 3 bases from V and 6 bases from J, the junction contained 6 bases not matched to a gene. Germline assignment: CDR1 SGHRS and CDR2 YFSETQ. CDR3 region: CASSSGTGVSNEQFF. The DNA for the CDR3 is TGCGCCAGCAGCTCCGGGACAGGGGTCTCCAATGAGCAGTTCTTC.

The chain is built from TRBV19 and TRBJ1-1; possible D gene TRBD1, 5 bases. Germline V gene sequence: CDR1 LNHDA, CDR2 SQIVND (reference sequence). Trimming took off 7 bases at V and 5 bases at J, with 20 bases between the two ends. This CDR3 is 15 amino acids long. DNA for the CDR3: TGTGCCAGTACCGTATGGCAGGGCCGAACAACTGAAGCTTTCTTT. The encoded protein is CASTVWQGRTTEAFF.